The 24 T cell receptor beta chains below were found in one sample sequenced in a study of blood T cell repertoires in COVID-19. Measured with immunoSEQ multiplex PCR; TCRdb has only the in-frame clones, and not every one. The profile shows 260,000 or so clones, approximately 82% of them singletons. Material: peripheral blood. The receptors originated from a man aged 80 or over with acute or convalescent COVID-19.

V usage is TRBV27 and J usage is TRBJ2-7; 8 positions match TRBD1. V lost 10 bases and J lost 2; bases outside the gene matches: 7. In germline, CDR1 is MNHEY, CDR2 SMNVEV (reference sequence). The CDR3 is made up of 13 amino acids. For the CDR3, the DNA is TGTGCCACCCAGAGACAGGGGCCCTACGAGCAGTACTTC. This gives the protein CATQRQGPYEQYF.

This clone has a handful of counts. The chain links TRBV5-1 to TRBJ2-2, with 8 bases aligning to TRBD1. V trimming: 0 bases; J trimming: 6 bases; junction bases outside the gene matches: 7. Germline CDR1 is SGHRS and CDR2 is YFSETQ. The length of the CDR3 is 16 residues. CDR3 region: CASSLGSGGAAGELFF. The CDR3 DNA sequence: TGCGCCAGCAGCTTGGGGTCAGGGGGCGCGGCCGGGGAGCTGTTTTTT.

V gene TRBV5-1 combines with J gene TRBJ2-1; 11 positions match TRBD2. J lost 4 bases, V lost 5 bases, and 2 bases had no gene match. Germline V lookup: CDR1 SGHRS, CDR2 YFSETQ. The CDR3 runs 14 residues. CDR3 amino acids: CASSSGGVYNEQFF. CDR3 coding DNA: TGCGCCAGCAGTAGCGGGGGGGTATACAATGAGCAGTTCTTC.

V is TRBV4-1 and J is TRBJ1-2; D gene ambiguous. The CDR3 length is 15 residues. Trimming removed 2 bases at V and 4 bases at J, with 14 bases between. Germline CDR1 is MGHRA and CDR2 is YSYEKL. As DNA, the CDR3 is TGCGCCAGCAGCCAAAGTACGGGATTCCTCTATGGCTACACCTTC. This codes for CASSQSTGFLYGYTF.

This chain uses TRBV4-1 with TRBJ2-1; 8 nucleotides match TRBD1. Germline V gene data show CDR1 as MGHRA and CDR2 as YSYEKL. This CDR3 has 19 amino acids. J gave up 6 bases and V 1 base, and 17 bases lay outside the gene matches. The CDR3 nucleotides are TGCGCCAGCAGCCAAGGAAGGACGCCGTGGACAGGGTATGGCAATGAGCAGTTCTTC. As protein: CASSQGRTPWTGYGNEQFF.

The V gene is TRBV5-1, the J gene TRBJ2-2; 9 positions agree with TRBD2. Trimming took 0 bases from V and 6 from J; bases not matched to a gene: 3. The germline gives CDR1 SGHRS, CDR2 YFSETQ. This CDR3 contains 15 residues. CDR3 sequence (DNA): TGCGCCAGCAGCTTGGTAGCGGGAGCCCCCGGGGAGCTGTTTTTT. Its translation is CASSLVAGAPGELFF.

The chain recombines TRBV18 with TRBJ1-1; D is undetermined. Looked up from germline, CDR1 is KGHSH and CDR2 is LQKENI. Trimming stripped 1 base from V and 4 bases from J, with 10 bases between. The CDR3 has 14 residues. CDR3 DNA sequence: TGTGCCAGCTCACCACTCAGCGGTAGCACTGAAGCTTTCTTT. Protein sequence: CASSPLSGSTEAFF.

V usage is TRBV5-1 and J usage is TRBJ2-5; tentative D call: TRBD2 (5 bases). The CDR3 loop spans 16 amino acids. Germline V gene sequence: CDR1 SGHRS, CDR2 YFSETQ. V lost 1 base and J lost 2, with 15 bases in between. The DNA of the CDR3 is TGCGCCAGCAGCTTGAGGGTGTTCGGGGATCAAGAGACCCAGTACTTC. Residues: CASSLRVFGDQETQYF.

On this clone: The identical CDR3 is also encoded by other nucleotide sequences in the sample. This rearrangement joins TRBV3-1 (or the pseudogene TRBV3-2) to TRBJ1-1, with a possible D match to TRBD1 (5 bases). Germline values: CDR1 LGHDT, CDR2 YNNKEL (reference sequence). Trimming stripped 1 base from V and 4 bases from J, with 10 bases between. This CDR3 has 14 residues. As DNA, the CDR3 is TGTGCCAGCAGCCAAGCCCAGGGAGGCACTGAAGCTTTCTTT. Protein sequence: CASSQAQGGTEAFF.

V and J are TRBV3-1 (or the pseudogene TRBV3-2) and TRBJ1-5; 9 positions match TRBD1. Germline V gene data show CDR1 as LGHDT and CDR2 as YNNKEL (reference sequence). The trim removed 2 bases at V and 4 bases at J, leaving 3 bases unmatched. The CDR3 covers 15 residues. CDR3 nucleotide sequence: TGTGCCAGCAGCCAACTCGGACAGGGGAATCAGCCCCAGCATTTT. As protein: CASSQLGQGNQPQHF.

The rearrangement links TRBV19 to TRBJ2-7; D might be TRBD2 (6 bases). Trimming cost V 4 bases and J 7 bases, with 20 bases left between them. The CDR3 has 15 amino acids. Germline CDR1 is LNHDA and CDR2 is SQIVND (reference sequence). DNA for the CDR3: TGTGCCAGTAGTACCGACGGGGGAGGTTTAAGAGAGCAGTACTTC. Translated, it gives CASSTDGGGLREQYF.

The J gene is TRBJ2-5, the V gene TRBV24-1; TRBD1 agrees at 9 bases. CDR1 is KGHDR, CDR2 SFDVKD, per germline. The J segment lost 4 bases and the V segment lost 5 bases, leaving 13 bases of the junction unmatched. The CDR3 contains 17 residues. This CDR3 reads CATSVTGQGTRRETQYF. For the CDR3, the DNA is TGTGCCACCAGTGTCACGGGACAGGGAACGAGGAGAGAGACCCAGTACTTC.

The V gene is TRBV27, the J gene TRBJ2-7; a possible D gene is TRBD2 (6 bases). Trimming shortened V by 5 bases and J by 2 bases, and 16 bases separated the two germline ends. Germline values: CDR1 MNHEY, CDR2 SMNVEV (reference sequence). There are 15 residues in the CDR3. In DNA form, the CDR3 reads TGTGCCAGCAGTGGACGGGACGGACTAACCTACGAGCAGTACTTC. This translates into CASSGRDGLTYEQYF.

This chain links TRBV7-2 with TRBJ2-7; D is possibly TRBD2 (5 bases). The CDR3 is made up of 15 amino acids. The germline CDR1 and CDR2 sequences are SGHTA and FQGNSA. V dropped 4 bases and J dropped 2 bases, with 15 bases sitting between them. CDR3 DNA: TGTGCCAGCAGCTGGCGACCAGCGGATACCTACGAGCAGTACTTC. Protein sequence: CASSWRPADTYEQYF.

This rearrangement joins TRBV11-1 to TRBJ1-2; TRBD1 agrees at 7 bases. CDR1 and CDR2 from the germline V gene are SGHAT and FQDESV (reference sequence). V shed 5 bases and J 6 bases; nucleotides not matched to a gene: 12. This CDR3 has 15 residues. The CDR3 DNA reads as TGTGCCAGCAGCGCGAACCTACAGGGGTTGGATGGCTACACCTTC. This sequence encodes CASSANLQGLDGYTF.

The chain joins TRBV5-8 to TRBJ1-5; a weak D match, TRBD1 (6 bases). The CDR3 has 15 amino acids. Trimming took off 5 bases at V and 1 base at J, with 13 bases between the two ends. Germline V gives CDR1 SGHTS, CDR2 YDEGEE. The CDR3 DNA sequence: TGTGCCAGCAGAGGGGGATGGGGGAGCAATCAGCCCCAGCATTTT. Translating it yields CASRGGWGSNQPQHF.

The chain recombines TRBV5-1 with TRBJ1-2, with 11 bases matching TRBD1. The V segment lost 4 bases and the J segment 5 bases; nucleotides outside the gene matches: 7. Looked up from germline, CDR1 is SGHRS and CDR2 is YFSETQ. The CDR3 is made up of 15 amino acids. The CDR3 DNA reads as TGCGCCAGCAGCGCGGGACAGGGGGTTTTGTATGGCTACACCTTC. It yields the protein CASSAGQGVLYGYTF.

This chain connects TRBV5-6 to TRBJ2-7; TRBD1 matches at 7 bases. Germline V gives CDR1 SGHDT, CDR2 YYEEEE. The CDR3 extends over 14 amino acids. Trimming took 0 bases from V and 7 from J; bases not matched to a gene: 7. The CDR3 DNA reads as TGTGCCAGCAGCTTGGCCTCGACAGGGCGGGAGCAGTACTTC. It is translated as CASSLASTGREQYF.

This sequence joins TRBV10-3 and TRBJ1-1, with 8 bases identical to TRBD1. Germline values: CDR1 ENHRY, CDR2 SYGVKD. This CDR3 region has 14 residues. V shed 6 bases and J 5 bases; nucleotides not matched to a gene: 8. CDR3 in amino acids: CAISDRTGRTEAFF. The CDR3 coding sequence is TGTGCCATCAGCGACCGGACAGGGAGGACTGAAGCTTTCTTT.

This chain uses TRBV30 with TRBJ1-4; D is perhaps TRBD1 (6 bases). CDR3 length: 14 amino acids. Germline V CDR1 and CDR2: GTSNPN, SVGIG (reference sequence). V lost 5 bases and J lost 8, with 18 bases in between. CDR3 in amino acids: CAWEPRDTGEKLFF. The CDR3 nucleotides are TGTGCCTGGGAACCCCGGGACACAGGCGAAAAACTGTTTTTT.

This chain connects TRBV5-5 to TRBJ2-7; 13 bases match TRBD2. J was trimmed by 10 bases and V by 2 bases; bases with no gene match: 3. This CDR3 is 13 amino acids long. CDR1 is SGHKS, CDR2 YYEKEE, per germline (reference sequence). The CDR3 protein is CASSFGLAGEQYF. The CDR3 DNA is TGTGCCAGCAGCTTCGGACTAGCGGGAGAACAGTACTTC.

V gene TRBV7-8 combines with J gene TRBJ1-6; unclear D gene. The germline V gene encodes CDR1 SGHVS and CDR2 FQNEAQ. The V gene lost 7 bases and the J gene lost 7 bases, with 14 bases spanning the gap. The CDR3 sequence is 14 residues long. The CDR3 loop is CASTPSGWNSPLHF. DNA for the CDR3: TGTGCCAGCACCCCGTCCGGTTGGAATTCACCCCTCCACTTT.

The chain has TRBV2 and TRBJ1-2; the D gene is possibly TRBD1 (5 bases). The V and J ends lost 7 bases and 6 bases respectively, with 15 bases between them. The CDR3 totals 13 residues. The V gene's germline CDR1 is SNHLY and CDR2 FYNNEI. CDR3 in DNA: TGTGCCAGCACCTACAGCGGGGGGGATGGCTACACCTTC. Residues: CASTYSGGDGYTF.

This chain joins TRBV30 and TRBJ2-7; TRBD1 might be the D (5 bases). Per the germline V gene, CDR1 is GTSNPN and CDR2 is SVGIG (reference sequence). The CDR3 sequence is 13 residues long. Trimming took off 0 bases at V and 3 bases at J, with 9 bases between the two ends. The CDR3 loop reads CAWSVDRNYEQYF. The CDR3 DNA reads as TGTGCCTGGAGTGTAGACAGAAACTACGAGCAGTACTTC.